A single T cell receptor (beta chain) is shown here with its context. What it recognizes is unknown. CDR3 length: 16 residues. The germline V and J ends were trimmed by 1 base and 0 bases, with 10 bases remaining between them. Germline V gives CDR1 SGHDN, CDR2 FVKESK. The data are from a study of shared clonotypes between healthy human individuals. Whole-study findings and limits: Some naive CD4 clonotypes, around 4.7%, turned up in common across a handful of donors.

Naive CD8 cells lacked CD45RO, underwent positive selection for CCR7 and left out terminally differentiated effector memory CD45RA+ cells. An approximately 200 ng quantity of DNA, roughly 32,000 T cell genomes, went into the sorted-subset replicate PCRs. Profiling relied on immunoSEQ multiplex PCR, and the TCRdb table lists in-frame clones only, not all of them. The sample holds some 2,100,000 clones, roughly 91% seen once. The sequence was obtained from a man younger than 30 in good health. Some clones in this sample may be carry-over from other donors' samples. The chain carries TRBV14 and TRBJ2-1; D remains unclear. The sequencing input was naive CD8+ T cells from PBMCs. CDR3 DNA: TGTGCCAGCAGCCAAGTTACCTTCAGCTCCTACAATGAGCAGTTCTTC. It codes for CASSQVTFSSYNEQFF.